The 18 T cell receptor beta chains below were found in one sample sequenced in a study of blood T cell repertoires in COVID-19. The assay was immunoSEQ multiplex PCR, and TCRdb's table has in-frame clones only and misses some. The repertoire holds 150,000 to 200,000 clones, with about four fifths as singletons. The sample taken for sequencing was peripheral blood. These receptors were taken from a man aged 55 to 69 with acute or convalescent COVID-19.

J is TRBJ1-2 and V is TRBV7-8; D is perhaps TRBD1 (6 bases). CDR1 is SGHVS and CDR2 is FQNEAQ in the germline V gene. The V end lost 6 bases, the J end lost 5 bases, and 13 bases lay between the germline ends. The CDR3 is 13 amino acids. CDR3 sequence: CASSPGVKYGYTF. The CDR3 coding sequence is TGTGCCAGCAGTCCAGGGGTTAAGTATGGCTACACCTTC.

The chain uses TRBV5-1 and TRBJ2-7; possible D gene TRBD2, 6 bases. CDR1 and CDR2 from the germline V gene are SGHRS and YFSETQ. This CDR3 spans 17 amino acids. The V gene lost 7 bases and the J gene lost 0 bases, with 23 bases spanning the gap. CDR3 residues: CASGSSPPGVGSYEQYF. The CDR3 nucleotides read TGCGCCAGCGGTTCCAGCCCTCCGGGAGTAGGCTCCTACGAGCAGTACTTC.

The rearrangement joins TRBV18 to TRBJ2-7; tentatively, D is TRBD1 (6 bases). CDR3 size: 12 residues. The V end lost 2 bases, the J end lost 5 bases, and 7 bases lay between the germline ends. In germline, CDR1 is KGHSH, CDR2 LQKENI. The CDR3 sequence: CASSPTGNEQYF. The CDR3 DNA reads as TGTGCCAGCTCACCAACAGGGAACGAGCAGTACTTC.

With regard to this clone: At one of its ends the junction is not consistent with the germline gene, which may arise from a read error. The chain has TRBV6-1 and TRBJ2-4, with 9 bases identical to TRBD2. CDR3 length: 17 amino acids. Per germline, CDR1 MNHNS and CDR2 SASEGT. DNA of the CDR3: TGTGTCAGCAGTGAATGGAGGCTAGCGGGAAACGGAGACATTCAGTACTTC. Its translation is CVSSEWRLAGNGDIQYF.

The gene calls are TRBV7-9 and TRBJ2-1, with D possibly TRBD1 on 6 matching bases. V dropped 1 base and J dropped 2 bases, with 12 bases sitting between them. CDR3 size: 16 residues. CDR1 and CDR2 from the germline V gene are SEHNR and FQNEAQ (reference sequence). CDR3 residues: CASSLVGQGPYNEQFF. As DNA, the CDR3 is TGTGCCAGCAGCTTAGTTGGGCAGGGGCCCTACAATGAGCAGTTCTTC.

V is TRBV7-2 and J is TRBJ2-5; D not certain. This CDR3 is 11 amino acids long. The germline V gene has CDR1 SGHTA and CDR2 FQGNSA. The V and J ends lost 4 bases and 4 bases respectively, with 4 bases between them. This CDR3 is CASSSGETQYF. The CDR3, as DNA: TGTGCCAGCAGCTCCGGAGAGACCCAGTACTTC.

V gene TRBV3-1 (or the pseudogene TRBV3-2) combines with J gene TRBJ1-1; a weak D match, TRBD1 (6 bases). Looked up from germline, CDR1 is LGHDT and CDR2 is YNNKEL (reference sequence). Trimming took off 4 bases at V and 3 bases at J, with 15 bases between the two ends. The CDR3 extends over 15 amino acids. The CDR3 is CASSRRGAGDTEAFF. In DNA, the CDR3 is TGTGCCAGCAGCCGCAGGGGAGCGGGGGACACTGAAGCTTTCTTT.

The sample holds a few counts of this clone. The chain joins TRBV3-1 (or the pseudogene TRBV3-2) to TRBJ1-1, with D hard to call. In germline, CDR1 is LGHDT, CDR2 YNNKEL (reference sequence). The length of the CDR3 is 13 residues. V lost 2 bases and J lost 5, with 9 bases in between. CDR3 in amino acids: CASSQNADTEAFF. Written as DNA, the CDR3 is TGTGCCAGCAGCCAAAACGCGGATACTGAAGCTTTCTTT.

This chain uses TRBV6-4 with TRBJ2-3; 8 bases are a match to TRBD1. V lost 6 bases to trimming and J lost 5 bases; unmatched junction nucleotides: 7. From germline, CDR1 is MRHNA and CDR2 SNTAGT. The CDR3 covers 14 residues. The CDR3 sequence: CASSLTGVGDTQYF. CDR3 DNA sequence: TGTGCCAGCAGCTTGACAGGGGTTGGAGATACGCAGTATTTT.

The rearrangement uses TRBV2 and TRBJ2-1, with 10 positions matching TRBD2. V shed 3 bases and J 8 bases; nucleotides not matched to a gene: 7. This CDR3 region has 15 residues. The germline V gene encodes CDR1 SNHLY and CDR2 FYNNEI. CDR3 bases: TGTGCCAGCAGTGACGAGTCTAGCGGGAGCGATGAGCAGTTCTTC. This translates into CASSDESSGSDEQFF.

The chain carries TRBV9 and TRBJ2-1; 7 bases align to TRBD2. Trimming took 4 bases from V and 5 from J; bases not matched to a gene: 9. The germline V gene encodes CDR1 SGDLS and CDR2 YYNGEE. CDR3 length equals 15 residues. The CDR3 reads CASSPLQGGDNEQFF. The DNA of the CDR3 is TGTGCCAGCAGCCCCCTTCAGGGAGGGGACAATGAGCAGTTCTTC.

This clone was seen a few times. The chain has TRBV2 and TRBJ2-6; 8 bases align to TRBD2. CDR1 SNHLY and CDR2 FYNNEI come from the germline V gene. Trimming cost V 10 bases and J 2 bases; bases outside gene matches: 7. CDR3 size: 15 residues. For the CDR3, the DNA is TGTGCCAAAGATCGGGGGGGCCCTGGGGCCAACGTCCTGACTTTC. Translated, it gives CAKDRGGPGANVLTF.

The chain couples TRBV19 to TRBJ2-4; 7 positions agree with TRBD2. The germline V gene has CDR1 LNHDA and CDR2 SQIVND (reference sequence). This CDR3 spans 13 amino acids. V trimming: 7 bases; J trimming: 5 bases; junction bases outside the gene matches: 5. The CDR3 DNA follows: TGTGCCAGTACCCCGGCGGGAGAAAACATTCAGTACTTC. This codes for CASTPAGENIQYF.

The rearrangement links TRBV18 to TRBJ2-1; 10 bases match TRBD2. V gave up 4 bases and J gave up 5 bases; unmatched junction bases: 5. Germline assignment: CDR1 KGHSH and CDR2 LQKENI. CDR3 length equals 15 residues. The CDR3 nucleotides are TGTGCCAGCTCACGTAGTCTAGCGGGGGACAATGAGCAGTTCTTC. Amino acid sequence: CASSRSLAGDNEQFF.

V is TRBV19 and J is TRBJ2-2; D might be TRBD2 (6 bases). Germline lookup yields CDR1 LNHDA and CDR2 SQIVND (reference sequence). This CDR3 comprises 15 residues. CDR3 residues: CATGGRGTNTGELFF. CDR3 coding DNA: TGTGCTACTGGAGGACGGGGGACGAACACCGGGGAGCTGTTTTTT. Full variable domain (outside the CDR3, taken from reference TRBV19 and TRBJ2-2): DGGITQSPKYLFRKEGQNVTLSCEQNLNHDAMYWYRQDPGQGLRLIYYSQIVNDFQKGDIAEGYSVSREKKESFPLTVTSAQKNPTAFYLCATGGRGTNTGELFFGEGSRLTVL.

The chain uses TRBV6-1 and TRBJ2-7; maybe TRBD2 (6 bases). V dropped 1 base and J dropped 2 bases, with 12 bases sitting between them. Germline assignment: CDR1 MNHNS and CDR2 SASEGT. CDR3 length: 15 amino acids. The CDR3 protein is CASSEGVLAPYEQYF. CDR3 bases: TGTGCCAGCAGTGAAGGGGTACTAGCTCCCTACGAGCAGTACTTC.

The chain couples TRBV28 to TRBJ2-7; D gene ambiguous. The ends were cut back, 10 bases at V and 5 bases at J, with 6 bases in the middle. Per the germline V gene, CDR1 is MDHEN and CDR2 is SYDVKM. The CDR3 runs 9 residues. The CDR3 nucleotides are TGTGCCACCCTTCACGAGCAGTACTTC. It is translated as CATLHEQYF.

The chain recombines TRBV7-3 with TRBJ2-1; 11 bases align to TRBD2. Germline V lookup: CDR1 SGHTA, CDR2 FQGTGA. Germline trimming cut 3 bases from V and 4 bases from J; bases unmatched to any gene: 2. The CDR3 spans 15 residues. The CDR3 region is CASSFSSGRYNEQFF. The CDR3 region has the DNA TGTGCCAGCAGCTTTTCTAGCGGGAGGTACAATGAGCAGTTCTTC.